These 27 T cell receptor beta chains came from one sample sequenced in a study of cytomegalovirus exposure and HLA in healthy donors. The method was immunoSEQ multiplex PCR; TCRdb's version includes in-frame clones alone and lacks a portion of them. The sample yields fewer than 100,000 clones, approximately 90% seen once. The sample was PBMCs. The receptor set was obtained from a man aged 30-40 years in good health and CMV-seronegative.

The rearrangement links TRBV10-1 to TRBJ2-7; 8 nucleotides align to TRBD2. Losses at the gene ends were 3 bases for V and 2 bases for J; bases not matched to a gene: 9. Germline CDR1 WNHNN, CDR2 SYGVQD (reference sequence). CDR3 length: 16 amino acids. The DNA for the CDR3 is TGCGCCAGCAGTGATTATCCGGCGGGGGGAACCTACGAGCAGTACTTC. Amino acids: CASSDYPAGGTYEQYF.

The gene calls are TRBV4-1 and TRBJ2-7; a weak D match, TRBD1 (5 bases). Trimming stripped 0 bases from V and 3 bases from J, with 15 bases between. The CDR3 totals 16 residues. CDR1 and CDR2 (germline): MGHRA, YSYEKL. Here the CDR3 reads CASSQDRRQGNYEQYF. CDR3 in DNA: TGCGCCAGCAGCCAAGATCGGCGGCAGGGCAACTACGAGCAGTACTTC.

The chain uses TRBV4-1 and TRBJ2-3; D remains unclear. The CDR3 contains 14 residues. Trimming shortened V by 0 bases and J by 5 bases, and 9 bases separated the two germline ends. Germline V gene lookup returns CDR1 MGHRA and CDR2 YSYEKL. Here the CDR3 DNA reads TGCGCCAGCAGCCAAGAATTGCGGCGAGATACGCAGTATTTT. Its protein product is CASSQELRRDTQYF.

The V gene is TRBV9, the J gene TRBJ2-7; D might be TRBD2 (6 bases). The ends were cut back, 0 bases at V and 0 bases at J, with 16 bases in the middle. CDR1 SGDLS and CDR2 YYNGEE come from the germline V gene. The CDR3 has 17 residues. In nucleotides, the CDR3 is TGTGCCAGCAGCGTAGGGGCGGGAACCCGTAGCTCCTACGAGCAGTACTTC. Translation: CASSVGAGTRSSYEQYF.

V and J are TRBV6-6 and TRBJ1-2; 8 bases match TRBD1. Germline V gene data show CDR1 as MNHNY and CDR2 as SVGAGI (reference sequence). This CDR3 contains 15 residues. Trimming removed 0 bases from V and 6 bases from J; junction bases left unmatched: 6. The CDR3 sequence: CASSYSLGQGDGYTF. CDR3 DNA sequence: TGTGCCAGCAGTTACTCATTAGGACAGGGAGATGGCTACACCTTC.

J is TRBJ2-7 and V is TRBV6-1; tentatively, D is TRBD1 (5 bases). CDR3 length: 16 amino acids. Per germline, CDR1 MNHNS and CDR2 SASEGT. With 3 bases removed from V and 4 bases from J, the gap between germline ends came to 19 bases. The CDR3 protein is CASSEAVVLGAYEQYF. DNA of the CDR3: TGTGCCAGCAGTGAGGCCGTCGTTTTAGGGGCATACGAGCAGTACTTC.

The V call is TRBV7-8, the J call TRBJ2-7, with 10 positions matching TRBD2. This CDR3 has 14 amino acids. From germline, CDR1 is SGHVS and CDR2 FQNEAQ. Trimming took 4 bases from V and 3 from J; bases not matched to a gene: 3. The CDR3 protein is CASSSERGGYEQYF. Written as DNA, the CDR3 is TGTGCCAGCAGCTCTGAGCGGGGGGGCTACGAGCAGTACTTC.

The gene calls are TRBV28 and TRBJ2-7; 11 positions agree with TRBD1. CDR1 is MDHEN and CDR2 is SYDVKM in the germline V gene. The CDR3 loop spans 13 amino acids. J was trimmed by 2 bases and V by 10 bases; bases with no gene match: 4. CDR3 in DNA: TGTGCCACCTGGGGACAGGGGGCCTACGAGCAGTACTTC. Translating it yields CATWGQGAYEQYF.

This chain joins TRBV4-2 and TRBJ2-1; 11 bases fit TRBD2. CDR1 LGHNA and CDR2 YNFKEQ come from the germline V gene. Trimming removed 0 bases from V and 4 bases from J; junction bases left unmatched: 5. The CDR3 is 17 residues long. CDR3 nucleotide sequence: TGTGCCAGCAGCCAAGATTACGGGACTAGCGGATACAATGAGCAGTTCTTC. Protein: CASSQDYGTSGYNEQFF.

The V call is TRBV9, the J call TRBJ1-1; no clear D. Trimming left V 0 bases short and J 4 bases short, with 13 bases between. The CDR3 totals 15 residues. The V gene's germline CDR1 is SGDLS and CDR2 YYNGEE. CDR3 protein: CASSVAPGGGTEAFF. Here the CDR3 DNA reads TGTGCCAGCAGCGTAGCCCCGGGAGGAGGCACTGAAGCTTTCTTT.

The chain joins TRBV18 to TRBJ1-5; D uncertain. CDR3 length: 12 amino acids. V dropped 1 base and J dropped 8 bases, with 6 bases sitting between them. Per germline, CDR1 KGHSH and CDR2 LQKENI. The CDR3 loop is CASSPRGEPQHF. CDR3 nucleotides: TGTGCCAGCTCACCACGGGGAGAGCCCCAGCATTTT.

V is TRBV14 and J is TRBJ1-2; TRBD1 agrees at 7 bases. Germline-derived CDR1 and CDR2 are SGHDN and FVKESK. The CDR3 spans 14 residues. V was pared by 1 base and J by 3 bases, with 2 bases of the junction left unmatched. The CDR3 reads CASSQVDRDYGYTF. The CDR3 nucleotides are TGTGCCAGCAGCCAAGTTGACAGGGACTATGGCTACACCTTC.

This chain links TRBV15 with TRBJ1-1, with a weak D call TRBD1 (5 bases). The CDR3 contains 13 residues. CDR1 is LNHNV and CDR2 is YYDKDF in the germline V gene (reference sequence). V was shortened by 5 bases and J by 7 bases, with 14 bases between the two germline ends. CDR3 in DNA: TGTGCCACCAGCGATTCCGGGGGGAATGAAGCTTTCTTT. It yields the protein CATSDSGGNEAFF.

J is TRBJ2-3 and V is TRBV6-1; D ambiguous. The CDR3 is 14 amino acids. Trimming removed 10 bases from V and 4 bases from J, with 18 bases in between. Germline V gene data show CDR1 as MNHNS and CDR2 as SASEGT. The CDR3 nucleotides are TGTGCCACCTATCGGTCCCAAAATTCAGATACGCAGTATTTT. Translated: CATYRSQNSDTQYF.

The J gene is TRBJ2-3, the V gene TRBV10-1; tentatively, D is TRBD1 (7 bases). The V end lost 9 bases, the J end lost 0 bases, and 13 bases lay between the germline ends. CDR1 and CDR2 from the germline V gene are WNHNN and SYGVQD (reference sequence). The CDR3 has 14 residues. The CDR3 loop is CASSGQVSTDTQYF. As DNA, the CDR3 is TGCGCCAGTAGCGGACAGGTCAGCACAGATACGCAGTATTTT.

The count of this clone is one. V is TRBV6-6 and J is TRBJ2-7, with D tentatively TRBD1 (5 bases). CDR1 is MNHNY, CDR2 SVGAGI, per germline (reference sequence). The CDR3 extends over 15 amino acids. V was pared by 6 bases and J by 0 bases, with 15 bases between. CDR3 amino acids: CASSPRSDSSYEQYF. In nucleotides, the CDR3 is TGTGCCAGCAGCCCTCGGTCAGACAGCTCCTACGAGCAGTACTTC.

This clone was seen just once. V is TRBV6-5 and J is TRBJ2-7, with D perhaps matching TRBD2 (6 bases). This CDR3 has 13 residues. Trimming took 7 bases from V and 2 from J, leaving 12 bases between them. The germline gives CDR1 MNHEY, CDR2 SVGAGI. The CDR3 loop is CASKAGPTYEQYF. The CDR3 DNA is TGTGCCAGCAAGGCGGGGCCGACCTACGAGCAGTACTTC.

The rearrangement links TRBV28 to TRBJ2-2; the match to TRBD2 covers 12 bases. This CDR3 has 15 amino acids. V lost 6 bases, J lost 5 bases, and 4 bases stayed unmatched. Germline V CDR1 and CDR2: MDHEN, SYDVKM. The CDR3 DNA reads TGTGCCAGCAGGTCAGGACTAGCGGGAACCGGGGAGCTGTTTTTT. Residues: CASRSGLAGTGELFF.

The V call is TRBV19, the J call TRBJ2-5, with D maybe TRBD1 (5 bases). This CDR3 is 13 amino acids long. V was cut by 5 bases and J by 7 bases, with 14 bases left in between. Germline V lookup: CDR1 LNHDA, CDR2 SQIVND (reference sequence). CDR3 protein: CASSPQDTGTQYF. CDR3 DNA: TGTGCCAGTAGTCCGCAAGACACAGGGACCCAGTACTTC.

The V call is TRBV5-6, the J call TRBJ1-1; D gene ambiguous. V lost 0 bases and J lost 1, with 10 bases in between. The CDR3 is 15 amino acids. Germline V gene data show CDR1 as SGHDT and CDR2 as YYEEEE. The chain's CDR3 is CASSLGVLENTEAFF. DNA for the CDR3: TGTGCCAGCAGCTTGGGAGTCCTCGAGAACACTGAAGCTTTCTTT. Based on the CDR3 plus reference TRBV5-6 and TRBJ1-1, the full variable domain is DAGVTQSPTHLIKTRGQQVTLRCSPKSGHDTVSWYQQALGQGPQFIFQYYEEEERQRGNFPDRFSGHQFPNYSSELNVNALLLGDSALYLCASSLGVLENTEAFFGQGTRLTVV.

The rearrangement links TRBV6-5 to TRBJ2-1; TRBD2 matches at 10 bases. Trimming took 8 bases from V and 7 from J; bases not matched to a gene: 8. This CDR3 has 14 residues. Germline V gives CDR1 MNHEY, CDR2 SVGAGI. As DNA, the CDR3 is TGTGCCAGCGGTTCGGGACTAGCGAATAATGAGCAGTTCTTC. Amino acids: CASGSGLANNEQFF.

The V and J genes are TRBV13 and TRBJ2-2; maybe TRBD1 (5 bases). This CDR3 has 14 residues. With 8 bases removed from V and 2 bases from J, the gap between germline ends came to 12 bases. Germline V lookup: CDR1 PRHDT, CDR2 FYEKMQ (reference sequence). CDR3 nucleotide sequence: TGTGCCAGCTCAGGGCGAATCAACACCGGGGAGCTGTTTTTT. Its translation is CASSGRINTGELFF.

This chain links TRBV5-8 with TRBJ1-2, with D perhaps matching TRBD1 (5 bases). V gave up 3 bases and J gave up 2 bases, with 17 bases separating them. The germline V gene encodes CDR1 SGHTS and CDR2 YDEGEE. This CDR3 spans 16 amino acids. In DNA form, the CDR3 reads TGTGCCAGCAGCTGGAGCTTGGGCGCAGGGAACTATGGCTACACCTTC. The encoded protein is CASSWSLGAGNYGYTF.

The CDR3 sequence is CASSPPVNTEAFF. The CDR3 nucleotides read TGTGCCAGCAGTCCCCCAGTGAACACTGAAGCTTTCTTT. The chain joins TRBV6-6 to TRBJ1-1; D not certain. Germline V gene lookup returns CDR1 MNHNY and CDR2 SVGAGI (reference sequence). Deletions cut 5 bases from V and 0 bases from J, with 7 bases between. The CDR3 has 13 amino acids.

The rearrangement links TRBV9 to TRBJ2-3; D is perhaps TRBD2 (5 bases). CDR1 SGDLS and CDR2 YYNGEE come from the germline V gene. V lost 1 base to trimming and J lost 1 base, with 10 bases between them. This CDR3 is built from 15 residues. This CDR3 reads CASSVFSGGTDTQYF. The DNA of the CDR3 is TGTGCCAGCAGCGTATTCAGCGGCGGCACAGATACGCAGTATTTT.

This chain joins TRBV2 and TRBJ2-5; 8 bases match TRBD2. CDR1 is SNHLY and CDR2 is FYNNEI in the germline V gene. This CDR3 is built from 13 residues. The ends lost 8 bases at V and 0 bases at J; junction bases unmatched: 2. The CDR3 DNA sequence: TGTGCCAGCGCAGCGGGAGACCAAGAGACCCAGTACTTC. Amino acids: CASAAGDQETQYF. The variable domain in full, completed from reference TRBV2 and TRBJ2-5, reads EPEVTQTPSHQVTQMGQEVILRCVPISNHLYFYWYRQILGQKVEFLVSFYNNEISEKSEIFDDQFSVERPDGSNFTLKIRSTKLEDSAMYFCASAAGDQETQYFGPGTRLLVL.

The chain uses TRBV9 and TRBJ2-7; D call uncertain. CDR1 and CDR2 from the germline V gene are SGDLS and YYNGEE. The V and J ends lost 3 bases and 6 bases respectively, with 16 bases between them. This CDR3 is built from 14 residues. The CDR3 sequence: CASSDRRVFGEQYF. For the CDR3, the DNA is TGTGCCAGCAGCGATCGACGGGTTTTCGGCGAGCAGTACTTC.